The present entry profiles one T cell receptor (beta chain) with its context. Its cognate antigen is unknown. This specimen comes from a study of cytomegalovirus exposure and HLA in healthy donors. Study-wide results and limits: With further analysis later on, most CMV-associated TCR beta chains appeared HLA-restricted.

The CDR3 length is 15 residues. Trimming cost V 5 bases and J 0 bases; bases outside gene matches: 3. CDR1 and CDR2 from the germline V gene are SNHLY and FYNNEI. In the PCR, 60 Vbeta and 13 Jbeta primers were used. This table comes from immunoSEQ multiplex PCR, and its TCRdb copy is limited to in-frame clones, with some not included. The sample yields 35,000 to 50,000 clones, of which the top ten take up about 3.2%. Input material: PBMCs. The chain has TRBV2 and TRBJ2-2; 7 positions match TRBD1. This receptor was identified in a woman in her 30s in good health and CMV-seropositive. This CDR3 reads CASSRDRPNTGELFF. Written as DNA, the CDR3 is TGTGCCAGCAGTCGGGACAGACCGAACACCGGGGAGCTGTTTTTT.